This paragraph reports one T cell receptor (beta chain). Its antigen target is currently unknown. The sample holds no much larger clone one base away, and base qualities are not on file. This specimen's time point label, interpreted: about 28 days (+/-7) after the second vaccine dose. AZD1222 recipients given second doses at about 4 weeks or at about 12 weeks were pooled, since spike-specific TCR depth and breadth were not found to differ between the two schedules. Vaccinee samples came from UK trials COV001 and COV002, including a single-blind randomized controlled phase 2/3 trial of AZD1222 (ChAdOx1 nCoV-19) in healthy adults. For TCRbeta chain sequencing, PBMC samples were collected from trial participants at day 0 and at day 28 after the second dose. These data belong to a study of T cell responses to AZD1222 COVID-19 vaccine (dated by TCRdb to the early 2020s). Regarding the research as a whole: A total of 230 to 250 trial participants underwent TCR sequencing, of whom some 210 received two doses of AZD1222 and around 25 received two doses of the MenACWY control vaccine. Trial participants were enrolled into age subgroups of 18-55, 56-69 and 70-plus years, which contained about 150, 27 and 61 TCR-sequenced participants, respectively.

V is clipped by 2 bases and J by 10 bases, and the sequence between their germline boundaries is 11 bases long. The germline V gene supplies CDR1 MNHEY and CDR2 SVGAGI. From the cysteine up to the phenylalanine, the CDR3 has a length of 12 residues. Only the CDR3 region is kept as DNA, spanning 36 bases read in frame from base 1. Summary of the overall study and its limitations: Participants were mostly white British and included more females than males, and it was suggested by the authors that clonal diversity may have been underestimated. The 56-69-year group was small, and its depth increase did not reach significance, likely because of low power. Reportedly, close to half of the unique spike-specific TCRs recognized epitopes lying outside the regions that are mutated in the B.1.351 and B.1.1.7 variants. Conclusions about previously exposed vaccinees were limited because only six AZD1222 recipients were SARS-CoV-2 seropositive at baseline. Because no samples from the day 14 peak response were available, repertoires could be characterized only after the peak T cell response. Spike-specific TCR breadth and depth rose significantly after two AZD1222 doses compared with day 0 and with MenACWY recipients. Vaccine-associated CD4 TCRs spanned the whole spike protein, with dominant responses in regions 160-218 and 743-854.

The CDR3 regions of human TCRbeta chains were analyzed by immunosequencing. The published analysis was carried out like this. TCRs in the repertoires were matched against a reference library of SARS-CoV-2-specific TCRs that had been generated with the MIRA antigen-specificity platform. Breadth was defined as the fraction of unique TCRs that were SARS-CoV-2-associated. Depth was defined as the fraction of total T cells that were SARS-CoV-2-associated. Using the MIRA data, each spike-specific TCR was mapped to the spike region that the TCR reacts to and placed in a CD4 or CD8 class. Log10-transformed breadth and depth values were compared by one-way ANOVA with Sidak's multiple comparisons tests. The immuneACCESS repertoire file appears here via TCRdb, limited to in-frame rearrangements. These files lack a portion of the clones; in checked studies, under half of the deficit traces to unresolved V genes, and the cause of the others is not known. V, J and clone size are those of that table, while D and trimming were read from the DNA. This sample comprises about 110,000 clones, about 95% of them detected only once. The ten largest clones capture roughly 3.1% of the sample.

The chain is encoded by TRBV6-5 joined to TRBJ1-2; a tentative D call is TRBD1 (5 bases match). The TCR sequence derives from an adult who received the AZD1222 COVID-19 vaccine. Sequenced here: peripheral blood, sampled 28 days after the second AZD1222 dose. The CDR3 loop reads CASSYGGEIYTF. The DNA sequence is given as TGTGCCAGCAGTTACGGAGGGGAAATCTACACCTTC.